Listed here are 20 T cell receptor beta chains from one sample, sequenced in a study of T cells in Graves' hyperthyroidism and ophthalmopathy. Researchers took RNA transcripts and amplified the TCR beta CDR3 regions from them. With the HTBI primer set, the TCR CDR3 went through a first round of RT-PCR. TCRdb re-analysed the multiplex PCR reads in MiXCR, keeping a single row per CDR3 protein. The table shows hundreds of thousands of distinct CDR3 sequences, with 46% occurring only once. Sequences were obtained from peripheral blood or thyroid tissue (not recorded which). The origin of the receptors is a woman aged 18-30 years with Graves' hyperthyroidism.

The chain has TRBV6-5 and TRBJ1-2; 7 bases map to TRBD1. The CDR3 runs to 13 residues. The V gene end was trimmed by 7 bases and the J gene end by 7 bases; junction bases not matched to a gene: 9. Germline CDR1 is MNHEY and CDR2 is SVGAGI. CDR3 protein: CASTLTDRAGYTF. CDR3 sequence (DNA): TGTGCCAGCACCCTCACTGACAGGGCTGGCTACACCTTC.

A note on this clonotype: Germline is not matched at one junction end, which may reflect a read error. V is TRBV2 and J is TRBJ2-7; TRBD2 is a possible D gene (6 bases). The length of the CDR3 is 13 residues. CDR1 and CDR2 (germline): SNHLY, FYNNEI. CDR3 region: CASREGRGGEQYF. For the CDR3, the DNA is TGTGCCAGCAGGGAAGGACGGGGAGGTGAGCAGTACTTC. Supplemented by reference TRBV2 and TRBJ2-7, the full variable domain reads EPEVTQTPSHQVTQMGQEVILRCVPISNHLYFYWYRQILGQKVEFLVSFYNNEISEKSEIFDDQFSVERPDGSNFTLKIRSTKLEDSAMYFCASREGRGGEQYFGPGTRLTVT.

This clonotype was seen ten or more times. CDR3 region: CATSDPGNQPQHF. Here the CDR3 DNA reads TGTGCCACCAGTGATCCGGGTAATCAGCCCCAGCATTTT. The J gene is TRBJ1-5, the V gene TRBV24-1, with D unclear. In germline, CDR1 is KGHDR, CDR2 SFDVKD. This CDR3 region has 13 residues. Trimming stripped 3 bases from V and 4 bases from J, with 6 bases between.

This clonotype was seen a few times. V is TRBV6-9 and J is TRBJ2-7; the match to TRBD2 covers 8 bases. The CDR3 loop spans 15 amino acids. The J segment lost 0 bases and the V segment lost 1 base, leaving 2 bases of the junction unmatched. Germline V gene lookup returns CDR1 MNHGY and CDR2 SVAAGI. CDR3 residues: CASSYWSGSSYEQYF. The DNA for the CDR3 is TGTGCCAGCAGTTATTGGAGCGGGAGCTCCTACGAGCAGTACTTC.

This chain links TRBV5-1 with TRBJ2-2, with D unresolved. Germline loops: CDR1 SGHRS, CDR2 YFSETQ. Between the trimmed V and J ends, which lost 6 bases and 2 bases, there was a span of 11 bases. CDR3 length: 14 amino acids. CDR3 protein: CASTLLSNTGELFF. For the CDR3, the DNA is TGCGCCAGCACTTTACTGTCAAACACCGGGGAGCTGTTTTTT. Combining the CDR3 with reference TRBV5-1 and TRBJ2-2 gives the whole variable domain KAGVTQTPRYLIKTRGQQVTLSCSPISGHRSVSWYQQTPGQGLQFLFEYFSETQRNKGNFPGRFSGRQFSNSRSEMNVSTLELGDSALYLCASTLLSNTGELFFGEGSRLTVL.

The rearrangement uses TRBV12-3 or TRBV12-4 and TRBJ1-1; D not certain. V shed 6 bases and J shed 3 bases, with 14 bases lying between them. The CDR3 is 14 residues long. The chain's CDR3 is CASSEKGWDTEAFF. The CDR3, as DNA: TGTGCCAGCAGCGAGAAGGGTTGGGACACTGAAGCTTTCTTT.

This clonotype has only a few counts. The chain uses TRBV10-3 and TRBJ2-7; 10 nucleotides agree with TRBD2. The germline V gene encodes CDR1 ENHRY and CDR2 SYGVKD. CDR3 length: 14 residues. V trimming: 10 bases; J trimming: 7 bases; junction bases outside the gene matches: 13. The CDR3 DNA reads TGTGCCAGCCAGGGAGCTAGCGGGAGTGGTGAGCAGTACTTC. Residues: CASQGASGSGEQYF.

This clonotype turned up a few times. The rearrangement uses TRBV4-3 and TRBJ2-7; D gene unclear. CDR1 LGHNA and CDR2 YSLEER come from the germline V gene. V lost 0 bases and J 1 base, leaving 7 bases between the germline ends. This CDR3 contains 14 residues. CDR3 amino acids: CASSQDLGSYEQYF. The DNA for the CDR3 is TGCGCCAGCAGCCAAGATCTAGGATCCTACGAGCAGTACTTC.

The rearrangement links TRBV10-2 to TRBJ1-2; 7 bases align to TRBD1. Germline trimming cut 8 bases from V and 8 bases from J; bases unmatched to any gene: 20. There are 16 residues in the CDR3. CDR1 and CDR2 from the germline V gene are WSHSY and SAAADI. CDR3 coding DNA: TGCGCCAGCGCGGAGACAGGGAACTATGGCGGCCGCGGCTACACCTTC. This translates into CASAETGNYGGRGYTF.

V is TRBV2 and J is TRBJ2-5; 10 bases are shared with TRBD1. V gave up 2 bases and J gave up 3 bases; unmatched junction bases: 3. The CDR3 is 15 residues long. Germline lookup yields CDR1 SNHLY and CDR2 FYNNEI. The CDR3 DNA reads TGTGCCAGCAGTGAACAGGGGACAGGGGAAGAGACCCAGTACTTC. It yields the protein CASSEQGTGEETQYF.

This clonotype came up many times. The chain is built from TRBV24-1 and TRBJ1-2; D is undetermined. Germline CDR1 is KGHDR and CDR2 is SFDVKD. The CDR3 length is 14 residues. V was cut by 1 base and J by 0 bases, with 5 bases left in between. The DNA for the CDR3 is TGTGCCACCAGTGATTTTACCACTAACTATGGCTACACCTTC. It translates to CATSDFTTNYGYTF.

The V call is TRBV29-1, the J call TRBJ1-2; no clear D gene. The germline V gene has CDR1 SQVTM and CDR2 ANQGSEA. The CDR3 extends over 10 amino acids. Trimming shortened V by 4 bases and J by 12 bases, and 12 bases separated the two germline ends. CDR3 DNA sequence: TGCAGCGTTGCGAGACAAGGAAACACCTTC. The encoded protein is CSVARQGNTF.

This clonotype has at least ten counts. The chain combines TRBV2 with TRBJ1-4; D gene ambiguous. CDR3 length: 15 amino acids. V gave up 3 bases and J gave up 0 bases, with 8 bases separating them. The germline V gene encodes CDR1 SNHLY and CDR2 FYNNEI. CDR3: CASSDVRSTNEKLFF. As DNA, the CDR3 is TGTGCCAGCAGTGATGTGAGATCAACTAATGAAAAACTGTTTTTT.

V is TRBV29-1 and J is TRBJ2-3; the D gene is possibly TRBD2 (6 bases). Germline V gene data show CDR1 as SQVTM and CDR2 as ANQGSEA. The CDR3 sequence is 15 residues long. Deletions cut 5 bases from V and 0 bases from J, with 15 bases between. Here the CDR3 reads CSVRAWGTSTDTQYF. The CDR3 DNA reads as TGCAGCGTTAGGGCGTGGGGGACTAGCACAGATACGCAGTATTTT.

This sequence joins TRBV7-2 and TRBJ2-5; the D gene is possibly TRBD1 (5 bases). Germline lookup yields CDR1 SGHTA and CDR2 FQGNSA. Trimming cost V 1 base and J 5 bases, with 8 bases left between them. The CDR3 loop spans 13 amino acids. DNA of the CDR3: TGTGCCAGCAGCTTAGGGACAAAGGAGACCCAGTACTTC. It encodes CASSLGTKETQYF.

About this clonotype itself: The junction shows a germline mismatch at one end, possibly a read error. V is TRBV10-3 and J is TRBJ1-1; D unresolved. CDR3 length: 13 residues. Germline CDR1 and CDR2: ENHRY and SYGVKD. The DNA for the CDR3 is TGTGCCAGCAGTAGGTGGACCGACACTGAAGCTTTCTTT. Protein sequence: CASSRWTDTEAFF.

The V gene is TRBV12-3 or TRBV12-4, the J gene TRBJ1-2; 8 bases match TRBD1. This CDR3 spans 14 amino acids. Germline trimming cut 5 bases from V and 7 bases from J; bases unmatched to any gene: 9. CDR3 sequence: CASSTEQGVFGYTF. DNA of the CDR3: TGTGCCAGCAGTACAGAACAGGGGGTGTTTGGCTACACCTTC.

CDR3 coding DNA: TGTGCCACCAGTCATACTCCTGACAGGGGGAACACTGAAGCTTTCTTT. It encodes CATSHTPDRGNTEAFF. This rearrangement joins TRBV24-1 to TRBJ1-1, with TRBD1 matching 8 bases. The germline V gene encodes CDR1 KGHDR and CDR2 SFDVKD. The CDR3 is 16 residues long. V was pared by 6 bases and J by 1 base, with 9 bases of the junction left unmatched.

The rearrangement uses TRBV6-6 and TRBJ2-7; D assignment may be TRBD1 or TRBD2 (6 bases each). Germline V gene sequence: CDR1 MNHNY, CDR2 SVGAGI (reference sequence). With 7 bases removed from V and 7 bases from J, the gap between germline ends came to 17 bases. CDR3 length equals 13 residues. The CDR3 loop is CASTQGGAGEQYF. DNA for the CDR3: TGTGCCAGCACCCAAGGGGGTGCGGGGGAGCAGTACTTC.

V and J are TRBV24-1 and TRBJ2-5, with D maybe TRBD2 (5 bases). The V end lost 3 bases, the J end lost 1 base, and 8 bases lay between the germline ends. The germline gives CDR1 KGHDR, CDR2 SFDVKD. The CDR3 consists of 14 residues. The CDR3 DNA reads as TGTGCCACCAGTGATGGCGGGTTCCAAGAGACCCAGTACTTC. Amino acids: CATSDGGFQETQYF.